A single sample is the source of the 21 T cell receptor beta chains below, sequenced in a study of CD8+ T cells in alopecia areata. Specified treatment: oral pan-JAK inhibitor, 5-10 mg twice daily. cDNA prepared by RNA extraction and subsequent reverse transcription served as the template for sequencing. TCRdb's copy holds only in-frame clones and misses some; the assay was immunoSEQ multiplex PCR. The table has over 150,000 clones, about 48% seen once. Material: CD8+ T cells sorted from blood, obtained at week 24, from a patient treated with tofacitinib. The receptors were gathered from a human donor with alopecia areata.

CDR3 in DNA: TGCAGCGCGTGGGACAACCAAGAGACCCAGTACTTC. It specifies CSAWDNQETQYF. The V and J genes are TRBV29-1 and TRBJ2-5; TRBD1 might be the D (6 bases). Germline CDR1 and CDR2: SQVTM and ANQGSEA. This CDR3 is built from 12 residues. Trimming cost V 7 bases and J 0 bases, with 9 bases left between them.

There are a few counts of this clone. This sequence joins TRBV4-3 and TRBJ2-3, with a weak D call TRBD2 (5 bases). Trimming pared 1 base from V and 4 bases from J, leaving 9 bases between. The germline V gene has CDR1 LGHNA and CDR2 YSLEER. The CDR3 has 14 amino acids. The CDR3 reads CASSQVGRADTQYF. Here the CDR3 DNA reads TGCGCCAGCAGCCAAGTTGGGAGAGCAGATACGCAGTATTTT.

This clone has a handful of counts. The V and J genes are TRBV27 and TRBJ2-5, with 9 positions matching TRBD2. V lost 6 bases, J lost 5 bases, and 4 bases stayed unmatched. Germline V gene data show CDR1 as MNHEY and CDR2 as SMNVEV (reference sequence). The CDR3 is 13 residues long. CDR3 DNA sequence: TGTGCCAGCAGCACTAGCGGGTGGGAGACCCAGTACTTC. Translation: CASSTSGWETQYF.

The CDR3 coding sequence is TGTGCCAGCAGCTTATCGAGTTTACAGGGGACAGATACGCAGTATTTT. This translates into CASSLSSLQGTDTQYF. The chain uses TRBV7-6 and TRBJ2-3; TRBD1 matches 7 bases. CDR1 is SGHVS, CDR2 FNYEAQ, per germline. The CDR3 is made up of 16 amino acids. J was trimmed by 3 bases and V by 2 bases; bases with no gene match: 8.

This CDR3 is CSVPSGGGYTF. The CDR3 region has the DNA TGCAGCGTGCCAAGTGGGGGTGGCTACACCTTC. The chain couples TRBV29-1 to TRBJ1-2; tentative D call: TRBD1 (5 bases). Trimming left V 6 bases short and J 7 bases short, with 12 bases between. Germline CDR1 SQVTM, CDR2 ANQGSEA. This CDR3 contains 11 residues.

The V call is TRBV9, the J call TRBJ1-1; D perhaps matches TRBD1 (6 bases). Per germline, CDR1 SGDLS and CDR2 YYNGEE. The CDR3 loop spans 14 amino acids. Trimming shortened V by 3 bases and J by 2 bases, and 11 bases separated the two germline ends. This chain's CDR3 is CASSAGTYNTEAFF. In DNA, the CDR3 is TGTGCCAGCAGCGCCGGGACATACAACACTGAAGCTTTCTTT.

Comment on this clone: Additional DNA sequences in this sample encode the identical CDR3. The J gene is TRBJ2-1, the V gene TRBV5-6; D may match TRBD1 or TRBD2 (5 bases each). The V gene lost 0 bases and the J gene lost 9 bases, with 7 bases spanning the gap. CDR3 length equals 12 residues. Germline V gene sequence: CDR1 SGHDT, CDR2 YYEEEE. In nucleotides, the CDR3 is TGTGCCAGCAGCTTGGGGGGGAGTGAGCAGTTCTTC. It codes for CASSLGGSEQFF.

V is TRBV7-2 and J is TRBJ2-1; 7 bases line up with TRBD1. The V gene end was trimmed by 2 bases and the J gene end by 4 bases; junction bases not matched to a gene: 5. The CDR3 consists of 15 residues. Germline CDR1 reads SGHTA; CDR2 reads FQGNSA. The CDR3, as DNA: TGTGCCAGCAGCTTACAACAGGGGCCATACAATGAGCAGTTCTTC. This encodes CASSLQQGPYNEQFF.

The CDR3 bases are TGTGCCAGCAGTTACTCGTACAGTATCAATGAGCAGTTCTTC. Translating gives CASSYSYSINEQFF. The chain is built from TRBV6-6 and TRBJ2-1, with unresolved D. The CDR3 is 14 amino acids. The ends were cut back, 0 bases at V and 6 bases at J, with 9 bases in the middle. Germline CDR1 reads MNHNY; CDR2 reads SVGAGI (reference sequence).

The chain employs TRBV14 and TRBJ1-1; D uncertain. This CDR3 is built from 15 residues. The germline gives CDR1 SGHDN, CDR2 FVKESK. V dropped 0 bases and J dropped 1 base, with 9 bases sitting between them. The CDR3 sequence: CASSQDFRGNTEAFF. CDR3 nucleotides: TGTGCCAGCAGCCAAGATTTTAGAGGGAACACTGAAGCTTTCTTT.

This sequence joins TRBV7-8 and TRBJ2-1; the D gene is possibly TRBD2 (7 bases). The germline V gene encodes CDR1 SGHVS and CDR2 FQNEAQ. The CDR3 has 13 amino acids. The V end was cut by 8 bases, the J end by 6 bases, with 14 bases between. In nucleotides, the CDR3 is TGTGCCAGCGGAGAAGGGGGGGGCAATGAGCAGTTCTTC. The encoded protein is CASGEGGGNEQFF.

The V and J genes are TRBV4-3 and TRBJ2-7; 9 bases fit TRBD1. The length of the CDR3 is 15 residues. CDR1 and CDR2 from the germline V gene are LGHNA and YSLEER. Germline trimming cut 0 bases from V and 5 bases from J; bases unmatched to any gene: 5. CDR3 sequence (DNA): TGCGCCAGCAGCCAAGATACAGGGGGCTTCAACGAGCAGTACTTC. Its protein product is CASSQDTGGFNEQYF.

Of note for this clone: This specimen includes other DNA sequences encoding the same CDR3. The chain joins TRBV29-1 to TRBJ2-2; D is perhaps TRBD2 (6 bases). The CDR3 extends over 12 amino acids. Trimming took 3 bases from V and 7 from J, leaving 9 bases between them. CDR1 is SQVTM, CDR2 ANQGSEA, per germline. CDR3 nucleotides: TGCAGCGTTGAGGCGGGGAGCGGGGAGCTGTTTTTT. Its translation is CSVEAGSGELFF.

The gene calls are TRBV13 and TRBJ2-4; D remains unclear. This CDR3 has 10 amino acids. Trimming left V 5 bases short and J 9 bases short, with 5 bases between. CDR1 and CDR2 from the germline V gene are PRHDT and FYEKMQ (reference sequence). CDR3 region: CASSPGIQYF. The CDR3 DNA reads TGTGCCAGCAGCCCCGGCATTCAGTACTTC. Filled out from reference TRBV13 and TRBJ2-4, the complete variable domain reads AAGVIQSPRHLIKEKRETATLKCYPIPRHDTVYWYQQGPGQDPQFLISFYEKMQSDKGSIPDRFSAQQFSDYHSELNMSSLELGDSALYFCASSPGIQYFGAGTRLSVL.

The chain employs TRBV4-3 and TRBJ2-1; 8 positions agree with TRBD2. Looked up from germline, CDR1 is LGHNA and CDR2 is YSLEER. Trimming removed 1 base from V and 7 bases from J; junction bases left unmatched: 6. The CDR3 runs to 15 residues. CDR3 in DNA: TGCGCCAGCAGCCAAGGGACTAGCCGGGAAAATGAGCAGTTCTTC. This translates into CASSQGTSRENEQFF.

The chain links TRBV30 to TRBJ2-1; 10 nucleotides line up with TRBD1. The V and J ends lost 2 bases and 6 bases, in that order; junction bases with no gene match: 13. This CDR3 has 17 amino acids. Germline CDR1 reads GTSNPN; CDR2 reads SVGIG (reference sequence). CDR3 residues: CAWSRNAGTGVGNEQFF. DNA of the CDR3: TGTGCCTGGAGTCGAAACGCCGGGACAGGGGTAGGCAATGAGCAGTTCTTC.

The chain employs TRBV6-5 and TRBJ2-2; no clear D. Germline-derived CDR1 and CDR2 are MNHEY and SVGAGI. The CDR3 consists of 15 residues. The V and J ends lost 6 bases and 5 bases respectively, with 16 bases between them. CDR3 DNA sequence: TGTGCCAGCAGCCCCTTTGAAGGGTTGACCGGGGAGCTGTTTTTT. Its translation is CASSPFEGLTGELFF.

The chain couples TRBV4-3 to TRBJ2-7, with D perhaps TRBD2 (7 bases). With 1 base removed from V and 5 bases from J, the gap between germline ends came to 15 bases. The CDR3 sequence is 15 residues long. The germline V gene encodes CDR1 LGHNA and CDR2 YSLEER. The CDR3 coding sequence is TGCGCCAGCAGCCAAGTGGCGGGGGCGCGGGACGAGCAGTACTTC. Encoded protein: CASSQVAGARDEQYF.

This clone was counted a few times. This rearrangement joins TRBV18 to TRBJ1-5; D gene unclear. Germline-derived CDR1 and CDR2 are KGHSH and LQKENI. The CDR3 is 13 residues long. Trimming pared 2 bases from V and 2 bases from J, leaving 4 bases between. The CDR3 loop is CASSPSGNQPQHF. The DNA for the CDR3 is TGTGCCAGCTCACCAAGTGGCAATCAGCCCCAGCATTTT.

This clone was detected only a few times. The chain combines TRBV30 with TRBJ1-2, with TRBD1 matching 9 bases. The CDR3 length is 14 residues. The germline CDR1 and CDR2 sequences are GTSNPN and SVGIG (reference sequence). The V gene end was trimmed by 5 bases and the J gene end by 4 bases; junction bases not matched to a gene: 8. The CDR3 region is CAWQLTGGGYGYTF. For the CDR3, the DNA is TGTGCCTGGCAACTTACAGGGGGCGGCTATGGCTACACCTTC. The full variable domain, rest sourced from reference TRBV30 and TRBJ1-2, is SQTIHQWPATLVQPVGSPLSLECTVEGTSNPNLYWYRQAAGRGLQLLFYSVGIGQISSEVPQNLSASRPQDRQFILSSKKLLLSDSGFYLCAWQLTGGGYGYTFGSGTRLTVV.

There are a few counts of this clone. This CDR3 reads CASSQDLGTDTQYF. The CDR3 nucleotides are TGTGCCAGCAGCCAAGATCTTGGTACAGATACGCAGTATTTT. The V call is TRBV4-2, the J call TRBJ2-3, with D unresolved. Between the trimmed V and J ends, which lost 0 bases and 3 bases, there was a span of 7 bases. The CDR3 is 14 residues long. Germline V gives CDR1 LGHNA, CDR2 YNFKEQ.